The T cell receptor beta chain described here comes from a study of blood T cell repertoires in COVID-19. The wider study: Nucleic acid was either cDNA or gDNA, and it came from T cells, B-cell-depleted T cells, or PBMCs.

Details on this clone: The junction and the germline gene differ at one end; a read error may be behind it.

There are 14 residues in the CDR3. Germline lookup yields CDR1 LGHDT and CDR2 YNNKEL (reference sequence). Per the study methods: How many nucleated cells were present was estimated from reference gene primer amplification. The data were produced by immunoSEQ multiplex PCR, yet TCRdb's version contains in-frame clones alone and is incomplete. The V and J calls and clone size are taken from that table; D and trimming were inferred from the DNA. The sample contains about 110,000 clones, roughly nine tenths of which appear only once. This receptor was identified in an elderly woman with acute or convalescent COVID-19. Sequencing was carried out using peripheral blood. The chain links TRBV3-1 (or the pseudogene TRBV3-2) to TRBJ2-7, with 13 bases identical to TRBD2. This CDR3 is CASSQRLAGGLDLF. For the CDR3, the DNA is TGTGCCAGCAGTCAGAGACTAGCGGGGGGCCTCGACCTATTC.